This TCR beta chain came from a study of T cell changes during pregnancy in multiple sclerosis. The repertoire was sequenced with immunoSEQ multiplex PCR; TCRdb's copy has only in-frame clones and lacks some. The sample holds tens of thousands of clones, around 92% seen once. CDR3 length equals 16 residues. Trimming cost V 1 base and J 1 base, with 11 bases left between them. Germline V CDR1 and CDR2: SGHVS, FQNEAQ. The receptor comes from a female donor with multiple sclerosis, enrolled in a pregnancy study. This rearrangement joins TRBV7-8 to TRBJ2-1; D remains unclear. The starting material was peripheral blood, obtained in the first trimester of pregnancy. CDR3 in DNA: TGTGCCAGCAGCTTAGTGGTCAGGATTTCCTACAATGAGCAGTTCTTC. It yields the protein CASSLVVRISYNEQFF.